This TCR beta chain comes out of a study of T cell repertoires in cytomegalovirus infection. Study context: CMV infection plus the matching HLA type was flagged by public TCR beta signatures.

V dropped 2 bases and J dropped 2 bases, with 15 bases sitting between them. The CDR3 length is 16 residues. Germline CDR1 SGHKS, CDR2 YYEKEE (reference sequence). Worth noting for this clonotype: What it binds is not known.

Study-level points and caveats: Cumulative public TCR beta family frequency identified CMV carriers with the relevant HLA. The ex vivo response was dominated by HLA-C-restricted CMV-specific TCR beta clonotypes.

From the reads, TCRdb called clonotypes with MiXCR, one entry per CDR3 protein. The sample contains about 900,000 distinct CDR3 sequences, about a third of which appear only once. The clonotype originates from a human donor in good health (CMV status not recorded). Some clones in this sample may be carry-over from other donors' samples. The sample in question was cultured CD8+ T cells from PBMCs, obtained from culture after CMV antigen stimulation. The V gene is TRBV5-5, the J gene TRBJ2-3, with D possibly TRBD2 on 6 matching bases. The chain's CDR3 is CASSLEGLLATDTQYF. The CDR3 nucleotides are TGTGCCAGCAGCTTAGAGGGACTTCTGGCCACAGATACGCAGTATTTT.